Listed here are 28 T cell receptor beta chains from one sample, sequenced in a study of long-term antiretroviral therapy in people with HIV. It was version v3.0 of the immunoSEQ assay that was run at survey level. TCRdb's copy holds only in-frame clones and misses some; the assay was immunoSEQ multiplex PCR. There are over 40,000 clones in the sample; 90% to 95% occur only once, and around 3% lies in the top ten. The starting material was unsorted PBMCs, obtained 3.7 years after starting antiretroviral therapy. Every receptor here comes from a woman between 50 and 59 years old with HIV.

The V gene is TRBV19, the J gene TRBJ1-5; D is uncertain. The germline V gene has CDR1 LNHDA and CDR2 SQIVND (reference sequence). This CDR3 contains 15 residues. V was trimmed by 3 bases and J by 2 bases, leaving 11 bases between them. As DNA, the CDR3 is TGTGCCAGTAGTATGGAAGGGTTCGGCAATCAGCCCCAGCATTTT. Protein sequence: CASSMEGFGNQPQHF. Using reference TRBV19 and TRBJ1-5 for the parts outside the CDR3, the full variable domain is DGGITQSPKYLFRKEGQNVTLSCEQNLNHDAMYWYRQDPGQGLRLIYYSQIVNDFQKGDIAEGYSVSREKKESFPLTVTSAQKNPTAFYLCASSMEGFGNQPQHFGDGTRLSIL.

The chain combines TRBV30 with TRBJ1-3; D is possibly TRBD1 (6 bases). Germline values: CDR1 GTSNPN, CDR2 SVGIG (reference sequence). V was trimmed by 3 bases and J by 4 bases, leaving 16 bases between them. The CDR3 consists of 15 residues. CDR3: CAWSLRRGAGNTIYF. CDR3 coding DNA: TGTGCCTGGAGCCTAAGGAGGGGGGCGGGAAACACCATATATTTT.

The genes are TRBV27 and TRBJ2-5; 9 bases are shared with TRBD2. V gave up 0 bases and J gave up 5 bases; unmatched junction bases: 7. The CDR3 length is 16 residues. Germline V gene sequence: CDR1 MNHEY, CDR2 SMNVEV (reference sequence). CDR3 DNA: TGTGCCAGCAGTTTATCCCACCTAGCGGGGAGGGAGACCCAGTACTTC. This sequence encodes CASSLSHLAGRETQYF.

The rearrangement joins TRBV27 to TRBJ1-3; D possibly corresponds to TRBD1 (5 bases). Germline V CDR1 and CDR2: MNHEY, SMNVEV (reference sequence). This CDR3 has 15 residues. V lost 8 bases and J lost 2, with 16 bases in between. The CDR3 loop is CASGQRGLTGNTIYF. The CDR3 nucleotides are TGTGCCAGCGGCCAGAGGGGTCTGACTGGAAACACCATATATTTT.

The chain couples TRBV27 to TRBJ2-2, with D perhaps TRBD1 (8 bases). Trimming took 5 bases from V and 4 from J, leaving 23 bases between them. Germline CDR1 MNHEY, CDR2 SMNVEV (reference sequence). The CDR3 sequence is 18 residues long. DNA for the CDR3: TGTGCCAGCAGTCCTGACAGGGGAGGGGCGGTGCTCACCGGGGAGCTGTTTTTT. Protein sequence: CASSPDRGGAVLTGELFF.

J is TRBJ1-1 and V is TRBV9; weak D call: TRBD1 (6 bases). The CDR3 has 15 residues. Germline CDR1 and CDR2: SGDLS and YYNGEE. The V end was cut by 0 bases, the J end by 3 bases, with 12 bases between. CDR3 protein: CASSVGGGLDTEAFF. CDR3 in DNA: TGTGCCAGCAGCGTAGGGGGGGGGCTCGACACTGAAGCTTTCTTT.

This sequence joins TRBV6-5 and TRBJ2-3; D is undetermined. Germline values: CDR1 MNHEY, CDR2 SVGAGI. This CDR3 is 12 amino acids long. V dropped 5 bases and J dropped 1 base, with 4 bases sitting between them. CDR3 nucleotide sequence: TGTGCCAGCAGTCTCGGCACAGATACGCAGTATTTT. Translating gives CASSLGTDTQYF.

The chain recombines TRBV4-3 with TRBJ1-1; no definite D call. The CDR3 is 14 residues long. The V and J ends lost 0 bases and 3 bases respectively, with 8 bases between them. Germline-derived CDR1 and CDR2 are LGHNA and YSLEER. CDR3 sequence reads: CASSQDRGYTEAFF. CDR3 sequence (DNA): TGCGCCAGCAGCCAAGATCGTGGGTACACTGAAGCTTTCTTT.

This chain joins TRBV11-2 and TRBJ2-7; perhaps TRBD2 as D (7 bases). The germline V gene has CDR1 SGHAT and CDR2 FQNNGV. V lost 5 bases, J lost 2 bases, and 16 bases lay in between. The CDR3 has 15 residues. CDR3 sequence (DNA): TGTGCCAGCAGCGTAAACGGGGGGCCAACCTACGAGCAGTACTTC. It is translated as CASSVNGGPTYEQYF.

The rearrangement links TRBV29-1 to TRBJ1-1; 7 nucleotides match TRBD1. Germline loops: CDR1 SQVTM, CDR2 ANQGSEA. V was pared by 4 bases and J by 4 bases, with 3 bases of the junction left unmatched. The CDR3 contains 12 residues. This CDR3 is CSVGTGGTEAFF. DNA for the CDR3: TGCAGCGTTGGGACAGGCGGCACTGAAGCTTTCTTT.

This chain links TRBV4-2 with TRBJ1-2; D uncertain. The CDR3 covers 15 residues. CDR1 is LGHNA and CDR2 is YNFKEQ in the germline V gene. Trimming cost V 0 bases and J 4 bases, with 12 bases left between them. Written as DNA, the CDR3 is TGTGCCAGCAGCCAAGATCCTGGGGTGGGCTATGGCTACACCTTC. As protein: CASSQDPGVGYGYTF.

Written as DNA, the CDR3 is TGTGCCAGCAGCCCGACCGGGACAGGGGGATACGAGCAGTACTTC. This encodes CASSPTGTGGYEQYF. The chain combines TRBV7-9 with TRBJ2-7; the match to TRBD1 covers 11 bases. Trimming took 5 bases from V and 4 from J; bases not matched to a gene: 7. This CDR3 comprises 15 residues. Germline loops: CDR1 SEHNR, CDR2 FQNEAQ (reference sequence).

The chain recombines TRBV5-6 with TRBJ2-5; 10 bases are shared with TRBD2. Germline trimming cut 0 bases from V and 5 bases from J; bases unmatched to any gene: 4. This CDR3 region has 15 residues. Germline values: CDR1 SGHDT, CDR2 YYEEEE. This CDR3 reads CASSLGLAGWETQYF. Here the CDR3 DNA reads TGTGCCAGCAGCTTGGGACTAGCGGGTTGGGAGACCCAGTACTTC.

This sequence joins TRBV13 and TRBJ2-5; possibly TRBD1 for D (5 bases). The germline V and J ends were trimmed by 5 bases and 2 bases, with 18 bases remaining between them. Germline V gene lookup returns CDR1 PRHDT and CDR2 FYEKMQ (reference sequence). The CDR3 is made up of 16 amino acids. The CDR3, as DNA: TGTGCCAGCAGCCCTCCCAGAAAGGGGATTCAAGAGACCCAGTACTTC. It codes for CASSPPRKGIQETQYF.

The chain's CDR3 is CASSVLGPGANVLTF. The CDR3 coding sequence is TGCGCCAGCAGCGTTTTGGGGCCTGGGGCCAACGTCCTGACTTTC. V usage is TRBV5-1 and J usage is TRBJ2-6, with TRBD1 as a possible D gene (5 bases). Germline lookup yields CDR1 SGHRS and CDR2 YFSETQ. Trimming stripped 4 bases from V and 2 bases from J, with 10 bases between. CDR3 length: 15 residues.

The chain uses TRBV4-2 and TRBJ1-2; D not certain. This CDR3 contains 14 residues. The V and J ends lost 3 bases and 2 bases respectively, with 10 bases between them. Germline assignment: CDR1 LGHNA and CDR2 YNFKEQ. CDR3 nucleotides: TGTGCCAGCAGCCAGCCGGCCCCGAACTATGGCTACACCTTC. As protein: CASSQPAPNYGYTF.

V usage is TRBV2 and J usage is TRBJ1-1; D is unclear. The CDR3 has 13 residues. CDR1 is SNHLY, CDR2 FYNNEI, per germline. The germline V and J ends were trimmed by 1 base and 1 base, with 4 bases remaining between them. The CDR3: CASSEGGNTEAFF. The CDR3 DNA reads TGTGCCAGCAGTGAAGGAGGGAACACTGAAGCTTTCTTT. The whole variable domain, filled in from reference TRBV2 and TRBJ1-1, reads EPEVTQTPSHQVTQMGQEVILRCVPISNHLYFYWYRQILGQKVEFLVSFYNNEISEKSEIFDDQFSVERPDGSNFTLKIRSTKLEDSAMYFCASSEGGNTEAFFGQGTRLTVV.

This clone was picked up one time. The chain joins TRBV7-8 to TRBJ1-1, with D tentatively TRBD1 (6 bases). Germline assignment: CDR1 SGHVS and CDR2 FQNEAQ. CDR3 length: 18 amino acids. Trimming took off 5 bases at V and 1 base at J, with 23 bases between the two ends. The CDR3 coding sequence is TGTGCCAGCAGCCCAGTCAGGGGTCAGGCGAAGAAGAACACTGAAGCTTTCTTT. Protein: CASSPVRGQAKKNTEAFF.

V gene TRBV29-1 combines with J gene TRBJ1-1; TRBD1 is a possible D gene (5 bases). CDR3 size: 12 residues. CDR1 SQVTM and CDR2 ANQGSEA come from the germline V gene. V dropped 6 bases and J dropped 1 base, with 9 bases sitting between them. The CDR3 DNA reads TGCAGCGTAGGTACAGGGAACACTGAAGCTTTCTTT. It specifies CSVGTGNTEAFF.

In its sample, this clone was seen once. The rearrangement uses TRBV5-4 and TRBJ1-1; 9 bases agree with TRBD1. V lost 4 bases, J lost 3 bases, and 10 bases stayed unmatched. The CDR3 runs to 16 residues. CDR1 is SGHNT and CDR2 is YYREEE in the germline V gene (reference sequence). DNA for the CDR3: TGTGCCAGCAGCCGACAGGGGGGGCTTAGTGACACTGAAGCTTTCTTT. Translation: CASSRQGGLSDTEAFF.

This clone was picked up one time. V usage is TRBV9 and J usage is TRBJ1-1, with 8 bases lining up with TRBD1. The germline gives CDR1 SGDLS, CDR2 YYNGEE. J was trimmed by 4 bases and V by 4 bases; bases with no gene match: 9. This CDR3 comprises 15 residues. The CDR3 DNA sequence: TGTGCCAGCAGCTCGGGGCAGGGGGCTCGCACTGAAGCTTTCTTT. Its protein is CASSSGQGARTEAFF.

The chain employs TRBV6-1 and TRBJ2-1, with TRBD2 matching 9 bases. The germline V gene has CDR1 MNHNS and CDR2 SASEGT. This CDR3 has 16 amino acids. Germline trimming cut 3 bases from V and 4 bases from J; bases unmatched to any gene: 7. This CDR3 reads CASSDQIAGAYNEQFF. The CDR3 region has the DNA TGTGCCAGCAGTGACCAGATAGCGGGGGCGTACAATGAGCAGTTCTTC.

This clone was counted a single time. The chain recombines TRBV5-1 with TRBJ2-2; TRBD1 or TRBD2 may be the D gene (5 bases each). This CDR3 contains 17 residues. CDR1 and CDR2 (germline): SGHRS, YFSETQ. Trimming removed 2 bases from V and 0 bases from J, with 14 bases in between. CDR3 bases: TGCGCCAGCAGCTTTCTGACCGGGACGGCGAACACCGGGGAGCTGTTTTTT. Translated: CASSFLTGTANTGELFF.

CDR3 residues: CASGLRDTGELFF. The CDR3 coding sequence is TGTGCTAGTGGTTTACGGGACACCGGGGAGCTGTTTTTT. The rearrangement links TRBV12-5 to TRBJ2-2; D uncertain. The germline gives CDR1 LGHNT, CDR2 FRNRAP. Trimming took 3 bases from V and 3 from J, leaving 5 bases between them. This CDR3 spans 13 amino acids. The entire variable domain, with the rest obtained from reference TRBV12-5 and TRBJ2-2, is as follows: DARVTQTPRHKVTEMGQEVTMRCQPILGHNTVFWYRQTMMQGLELLAYFRNRAPLDDSGMPKDRFSAEMPDATLATLKIQPSEPRDSAVYFCASGLRDTGELFFGEGSRLTVL.

This clone was counted between two and nine times. The J gene is TRBJ2-6, the V gene TRBV7-3; D remains ambiguous. V was shortened by 2 bases and J by 4 bases, with 18 bases between the two germline ends. The germline CDR1 and CDR2 sequences are SGHTA and FQGTGA. The CDR3 sequence is 18 residues long. The CDR3 loop reads CASSLSTRTAIGANVLTF. The DNA for the CDR3 is TGTGCCAGCAGCTTATCCACCCGGACCGCGATCGGGGCCAACGTCCTGACTTTC.

The chain joins TRBV7-2 to TRBJ2-6; D is possibly TRBD1 (7 bases). Trimming stripped 5 bases from V and 4 bases from J, with 15 bases between. The germline gives CDR1 SGHTA, CDR2 FQGNSA. This CDR3 region has 16 residues. CDR3 coding DNA: TGTGCCAGCAGCCCACAGGGGACTTGGGGGGCCAACGTCCTGACTTTC. This codes for CASSPQGTWGANVLTF.

This chain connects TRBV7-3 to TRBJ2-1; no clear D. The CDR3 covers 16 residues. Deletions cut 3 bases from V and 3 bases from J, with 15 bases between. Germline V gene lookup returns CDR1 SGHTA and CDR2 FQGTGA. The CDR3 sequence: CASSFQPDPGYNEQFF. The CDR3 DNA reads TGTGCCAGCAGCTTCCAGCCAGACCCTGGCTACAATGAGCAGTTCTTC.

The chain recombines TRBV7-3 with TRBJ1-1; D is ambiguous. This CDR3 is 15 amino acids long. V lost 8 bases, J lost 1 base, and 17 bases lay in between. Germline V gene sequence: CDR1 SGHTA, CDR2 FQGTGA. CDR3 region: CASANPRMQNTEAFF. CDR3 DNA sequence: TGTGCCAGCGCAAACCCCCGAATGCAGAACACTGAAGCTTTCTTT.